This TCR beta chain was documented in a study of control samples from healthy donors and cancer patients. Using immunoSEQ multiplex PCR, the repertoire was profiled, and TCRdb retains in-frame clones only, with some absent. This sample yields 390,000 or so clones, of which approximately 90% are seen a single time; 5.5% to 7.5% belongs to the top ten. CDR1 and CDR2 from the germline V gene are LNHNV and YYDKDF (reference sequence). The CDR3 is 14 amino acids. The V end lost 3 bases, the J end lost 0 bases, and 6 bases lay between the germline ends. V is TRBV15 and J is TRBJ1-3; no firm D call. The sequenced sample consisted of PBMCs. The clonotype was recovered from a man in his forties with head and neck cancer. The CDR3, as DNA: TGTGCCACCAGCAGCCGCTCCTCTGGAAACACCATATATTTT. The encoded protein is CATSSRSSGNTIYF.